This paragraph covers one T cell receptor beta chain sequence. Germline values: CDR1 LNHDA, CDR2 SQIVND (reference sequence). Trimming stripped 1 base from V and 3 bases from J, with 10 bases between. The CDR3 has 14 residues. The data were taken from a study of blood T cell repertoires in COVID-19. Across the whole study: The United States, Italy and Spain were the sources of the acute and convalescent COVID-19 samples. T cells, B-cell-depleted T cells, or PBMCs supplied cDNA or gDNA.

In the original processing: Reference gene primers were amplified, and this amplification served to estimate nucleated cell counts. The method was immunoSEQ multiplex PCR; TCRdb's version includes in-frame clones alone and lacks a portion of them. V and J calls and clone size follow that table, whereas D and trimming were derived from the DNA. The table has roughly 200,000 clones, 65% to 85% seen once. Sequencing was performed on peripheral blood. The receptor's source is a man in his forties with acute or convalescent COVID-19. J is TRBJ2-7 and V is TRBV19; D may be TRBD2 (5 bases). The CDR3 bases are TGTGCCAGTAGTATAGGGCCGGGAAACTACGAGCAGTACTTC. Residues: CASSIGPGNYEQYF.